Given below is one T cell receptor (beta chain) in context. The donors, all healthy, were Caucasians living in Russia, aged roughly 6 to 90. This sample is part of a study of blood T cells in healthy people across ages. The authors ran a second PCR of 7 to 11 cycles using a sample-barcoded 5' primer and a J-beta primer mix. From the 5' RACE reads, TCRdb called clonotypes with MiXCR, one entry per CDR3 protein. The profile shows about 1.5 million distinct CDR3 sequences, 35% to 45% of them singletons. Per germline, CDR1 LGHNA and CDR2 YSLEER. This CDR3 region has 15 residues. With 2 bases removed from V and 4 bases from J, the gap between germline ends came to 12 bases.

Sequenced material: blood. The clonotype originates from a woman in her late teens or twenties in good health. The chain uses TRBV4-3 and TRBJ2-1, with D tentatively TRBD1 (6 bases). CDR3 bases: TGCGCCAGCAGCCAAATAGGGGACATTTACAATGAGCAGTTCTTC. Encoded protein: CASSQIGDIYNEQFF.